This TCR beta chain was obtained from a study of CD8+ T cells in alopecia areata listed by TCRdb under 2018. Study-level background: The treated patients took part in an open-label pilot trial in which moderate-to-severe alopecia areata was treated with oral tofacitinib at 5 to 10 mg twice daily. RNA was obtained with the PAXgene miRNA kit for fixed scalp, the miRNeasy kit for PBMCs, and the RNeasy kit for mouse skin. TCRbeta CDR3 regions were amplified by immunoSEQ multiplex PCR using 35 Vbeta forward and 13 Jbeta reverse primers. Scalp clonality was compared among normal scalp (n=4), patchy alopecia areata scalp (n=8), and alopecia totalis/universalis scalp (n=8). Human TCRbeta sequencing covered scalp tissue and sorted CD4+ and CD8+ peripheral blood T cells from patchy and totalis/universalis alopecia areata patients and healthy controls. Patients on tofacitinib were biopsied at baseline and after 4 and 24 weeks of treatment, and several of the patients also had a later scalp biopsy. Patients stayed on tofacitinib for 6 to 18 months and then had 6 months of follow-up off drug so that delayed response and recurrence could be assessed. High-throughput TCRbeta sequencing was used to examine T cell clonal expansion in alopecia areata in both the C3H/HeJ mouse model and human patients. In treated patients, disease severity was measured using the SALT score, which gives the percentage of scalp surface area affected. Overall study results and their limits: During tofacitinib treatment, many expanded lesional clones stuck around in both scalp and blood, and this persistence may partly explain why relapse happens after treatment is stopped. Higher clonality and more expanded CD8+ clones were observed in lesional scalp than in normal scalp, particularly in alopecia totalis/universalis, a finding suggestive of antigenic drive. Tofacitinib significantly decreased scalp clonality and the number of expanded CD8+ clones among the top 100 scalp clones. Shared TCR sequences between patients were less evident than in mice, which may be partly attributable to HLA diversity in the patient population. Unlike mouse skin, where gammadelta T cells dominate, normal human skin contains resident alphabeta T cells that get sequenced too, which complicates analysis of the scalp TCR repertoire. Because the treated cohort was small and had only one nonresponder, larger studies are needed to examine links between baseline CD8+ expansion and response.

The library was prepared using the immunoSEQ multiplex PCR assay. RNA was extracted from all samples and reverse transcribed into cDNA as template for TCR sequencing. SuperScript III was used for first-strand cDNA synthesis, primed with a 2:1 mix of oligo-dT and random hexamers. A synthetic immune receptor repertoire was used to gauge amplification bias, and whatever bias remained was removed computationally. The published analysis was carried out like this. After raw reads were preprocessed to remove errors, the CDR3 was defined following IMGT conventions as running from the conserved cysteine to phenylalanine. Clonality was computed by normalizing Shannon entropy by log2 of the number of productive unique TCRs and subtracting the result from 1. Whether each scalp clone was CD4 or CD8 was inferred by checking scalp TCRbeta sequences against the CD4 and CD8 repertoires from sorted blood. The table comes from immuneACCESS by way of TCRdb, which keeps in-frame sequences with V and J called. Part of the clones is missing from these tables; in studies checked, under half for an unresolved V gene and the rest for unknown reasons. V and J calls and clone size are as listed in that table; D and trimming were resolved from the DNA. The sample records under 200,000 clones, less than 70% of which are singletons. About 14% of the sample goes to the ten largest clones.

About this clone: The specificity of this receptor is unknown. Per-nucleotide qualities are absent, and no much larger clonotype sits a single base away.

The CDR3 runs 15 residues from the cysteine to the phenylalanine. The entry retains the CDR3 DNA only, 45 bases that are in frame from base 1. Reading the germline V gene gives CDR1 SQVTM and CDR2 ANQGSEA. At the junction V is shortened by 7 bases and J by 1 base, with 16 bases in between. The time point label for this specimen denotes: about 25 weeks on oral tofacitinib. The sample's treatment or condition label, decoded: oral pan-JAK inhibitor, 5-10 mg twice daily. From alopecia areata patients, peripheral blood was collected along with lesional scalp punch biopsies. After PBMCs were isolated by density centrifugation and stained for CD3, CD4 and CD8, a FACSAria was used to sort CD4+ and CD8+ T cells.

The clonotype was recovered from a human donor with alopecia areata. This material consisted of CD4+ T cells sorted from blood, taken at week 24, from a patient treated with tofacitinib. The V gene is TRBV29-1 and the J gene is TRBJ2-2; TRBD2 could be the D gene, as 7 bases match. Here the CDR3 is given as CSAPVGGGNTGELFF. The DNA reads as follows: TGCAGCGCCCCGGTAGGGGGGGGGAACACCGGGGAGCTGTTTTTT.